These 17 T cell receptor beta chains originate from one sample sequenced in a study of STAT5B mutations in CD4+ large granular lymphocyte leukemia (dated by TCRdb to between 2021 and 2023). The library was produced with the immunoSEQ multiplex PCR assay. TCRdb provides this immuneACCESS table in a form limited to in-frame rearrangements. Some clones are lacking; in checked studies, under half of them reflect an unresolved V gene, and why the rest are absent is not known. A total of roughly 40,000 clones appear in this sample, approximately 83% of them only once. The ten largest make up 2.6% of the sample. Sequencing was carried out using CD4+ T cells from blood buffy coats. The receptors were sampled from a human donor in good health.

J is TRBJ1-2 and V is TRBV6-1, with 7 bases that match TRBD1. V lost 5 bases to trimming and J lost 14 bases; unmatched junction nucleotides: 17. The CDR3 sequence is 14 residues long. Germline V gene sequence: CDR1 MNHNS, CDR2 SASEGT. The CDR3 DNA follows: TGTGCCAGCAGTAACTCACAGGGGAACTATGCTTATACCTTC. The encoded protein is CASSNSQGNYAYTF.

As concerns this clone: In the same sample, other DNA sequences code for this CDR3. This chain uses TRBV5-1 with TRBJ1-1; weak D call: TRBD1 (5 bases). This CDR3 spans 13 amino acids. Germline V CDR1 and CDR2: SGHRS, YFSETQ. Trimming shortened V by 1 base and J by 2 bases, and 6 bases separated the two germline ends. The CDR3 DNA is TGCGCCAGCAGCTTGACAGGAAACACTGAAGCTTTCTTT. As protein: CASSLTGNTEAFF.

This clone was seen more than once but under ten times. The chain uses TRBV10-3 and TRBJ2-7; no clear D. This CDR3 has 15 residues. V was pared by 0 bases and J by 6 bases, with 15 bases between. Germline CDR1 ENHRY, CDR2 SYGVKD. CDR3 sequence (DNA): TGTGCCATCAGTGAGTCGCACCTGGTTAGGGCCGAGCAGTACTTC. Its protein product is CAISESHLVRAEQYF.

The chain is built from TRBV7-3 and TRBJ2-1; D unclear. Per germline, CDR1 SGHTA and CDR2 FQGTGA. The V end was cut by 5 bases, the J end by 0 bases, with 11 bases between. This CDR3 region has 15 residues. The CDR3 DNA sequence: TGTGCCAGCAGCGCAGCTGTGAGCTCCTACAATGAGCAGTTCTTC. This sequence encodes CASSAAVSSYNEQFF.

This clone came up a few times. V is TRBV2 and J is TRBJ1-2; a possible D gene is TRBD1 (6 bases). Germline assignment: CDR1 SNHLY and CDR2 FYNNEI. The CDR3 is made up of 14 amino acids. V dropped 8 bases and J dropped 4 bases, with 17 bases sitting between them. The CDR3 DNA reads TGTGCCAGCCGAGGGGGGGAGAGCGGCTATGGCTACACCTTC. Amino acids: CASRGGESGYGYTF.

The chain uses TRBV6-6 and TRBJ2-7, with 14 bases identical to TRBD2. The germline V gene encodes CDR1 MNHNY and CDR2 SVGAGI (reference sequence). Trimming took 6 bases from V and 4 from J; bases not matched to a gene: 5. The length of the CDR3 is 15 residues. The CDR3 nucleotides are TGTGCCAGCAGGACTAGCGGGAGGGCCAGGTACGAGCAGTACTTC. Translated: CASRTSGRARYEQYF.

The chain recombines TRBV18 with TRBJ1-2, with 8 nucleotides matching TRBD1. V shed 0 bases, J shed 5 bases, and the junction held 8 bases outside the gene matches. Germline CDR1 is KGHSH and CDR2 is LQKENI. CDR3 size: 16 residues. For the CDR3, the DNA is TGTGCCAGCTCACCACCACCGGACAGGGCCCCTTATGGCTACACCTTC. This translates into CASSPPPDRAPYGYTF.

The genes are TRBV5-6 and TRBJ2-5, with a weak D call TRBD2 (5 bases). The germline V gene encodes CDR1 SGHDT and CDR2 YYEEEE. This CDR3 has 15 residues. The V end was cut by 7 bases, the J end by 2 bases, with 18 bases between. The CDR3 region is CASSRTALGQETQYF. The CDR3, as DNA: TGTGCCAGCTCCCGGACTGCCTTGGGGCAAGAGACCCAGTACTTC.

The chain joins TRBV27 to TRBJ2-7; TRBD1 agrees at 7 bases. This CDR3 has 15 amino acids. The V and J ends lost 8 bases and 7 bases, in that order; junction bases with no gene match: 17. Looked up from germline, CDR1 is MNHEY and CDR2 is SMNVEV (reference sequence). The CDR3 DNA reads as TGTGCCAGCCACCCAGGTCCTACAGGGGCTGGTGAGCAGTACTTC. Its protein product is CASHPGPTGAGEQYF.

The sample holds a few counts of this clone. This rearrangement joins TRBV4-1 to TRBJ2-2, with D tentatively TRBD2 (6 bases). The CDR3 sequence is 16 residues long. Germline V lookup: CDR1 MGHRA, CDR2 YSYEKL. Trimming took off 2 bases at V and 6 bases at J, with 16 bases between the two ends. The CDR3 is CASSQPTSSRSGELFF. The CDR3 DNA sequence: TGCGCCAGCAGCCAACCGACTAGTAGCCGCTCCGGGGAGCTGTTTTTT.

This chain links TRBV7-2 with TRBJ2-7; unclear D gene. This CDR3 region has 14 residues. Germline-derived CDR1 and CDR2 are SGHTA and FQGNSA. Trimming took 4 bases from V and 4 from J, leaving 14 bases between them. CDR3 in DNA: TGTGCCAGCAGCTCTCGCGCCAGCGAGTACGAGCAGTACTTC. This gives the protein CASSSRASEYEQYF.

This clone appeared a single time. The genes are TRBV6-6 and TRBJ1-1, with D unclear. The CDR3 loop spans 13 amino acids. CDR1 is MNHNY and CDR2 is SVGAGI in the germline V gene (reference sequence). V lost 2 bases to trimming and J lost 3 bases, with 7 bases between them. The CDR3 sequence is CASSYRRDTEAFF. In DNA form, the CDR3 reads TGTGCCAGCAGTTACCGGAGAGACACTGAAGCTTTCTTT.

The chain employs TRBV11-2 and TRBJ2-7, with TRBD1 identical over 8 bases. This CDR3 region has 15 residues. Losses at the gene ends were 3 bases for V and 4 bases for J; bases not matched to a gene: 8. Germline V CDR1 and CDR2: SGHAT, FQNNGV. In DNA, the CDR3 is TGTGCCAGCAGCTTCCGGACAGGGATAAATTACGAGCAGTACTTC. Protein product: CASSFRTGINYEQYF. Based on the CDR3 plus reference TRBV11-2 and TRBJ2-7, the full variable domain is EAGVAQSPRYKIIEKRQSVAFWCNPISGHATLYWYQQILGQGPKLLIQFQNNGVVDDSQLPKDRFSAERLKGVDSTLKIQPAKLEDSAVYLCASSFRTGINYEQYFGPGTRLTVT.

The J gene is TRBJ1-3, the V gene TRBV6-5; D is unclear. Germline CDR1 MNHEY, CDR2 SVGAGI. Trimming took 0 bases from V and 0 from J, leaving 6 bases between them. This CDR3 spans 15 amino acids. The CDR3 here is CASSYSPDSGNTIYF. The CDR3 DNA is TGTGCCAGCAGTTACTCTCCCGACTCTGGAAACACCATATATTTT.

The chain is built from TRBV6-6 and TRBJ2-7, with D unresolved. Germline V CDR1 and CDR2: MNHNY, SVGAGI (reference sequence). This CDR3 region has 12 residues. V was pared by 4 bases and J by 1 base, with 5 bases between. CDR3 residues: CASSSLSYEQYF. CDR3 in DNA: TGTGCCAGCAGTTCCCTTTCCTACGAGCAGTACTTC.

This sequence joins TRBV5-5 and TRBJ2-3, with D unclear. V was shortened by 0 bases and J by 4 bases, with 12 bases between the two germline ends. The CDR3 runs 15 residues. Germline CDR1 SGHKS, CDR2 YYEKEE (reference sequence). The CDR3 DNA reads as TGTGCCAGCAGCTTGGGACTCGCAGGTCCAGATACGCAGTATTTT. Protein: CASSLGLAGPDTQYF.

V and J are TRBV5-4 and TRBJ2-7; 14 nucleotides agree with TRBD2. The V and J ends lost 4 bases and 4 bases, in that order; junction bases with no gene match: 4. The length of the CDR3 is 15 residues. Per the germline V gene, CDR1 is SGHNT and CDR2 is YYREEE (reference sequence). CDR3 residues: CASSPGLAGGYEQYF. In nucleotides, the CDR3 is TGTGCCAGCAGCCCCGGACTAGCGGGGGGTTACGAGCAGTACTTC.